The T cell receptor (beta chain) described here comes from a study of early T cells in non-severe SARS-CoV-2 infection (dated by TCRdb to about 2021). Regarding the research as a whole: Because TCR sequencing was done on bulk RNA from unsorted whole blood, the alpha and beta chains could not be paired. Study-wide conclusions, independent of this receptor: Matching against VDJdb was skewed toward anti-spike CD8 responses, likely underestimated virus-specific expansions, and missed private and CD4 specificities.

The sample holds many counts of this clonotype. Its antigen is unknown. Base-call qualities are not available, and no considerably larger clone is one nucleotide away. The CDR3 runs 14 amino acids, cysteine and phenylalanine included. Solely the CDR3 DNA is kept, with 42 bases framed from the first base. For this chain, trimming is 0 bases at the V end and 8 bases at the J end, and the number of junction bases without a gene match is 7. The germline V gene (reference sequence) provides CDR1 DFQATT and CDR2 SNEGSKA. The study was a case-control design nested within a healthcare worker cohort in London, UK, with weekly nasopharyngeal swab PCR tests and blood sampling. Healthcare workers were recruited during the week of the UK lockdown, between 23 and 31 March 2020, and followed weekly for up to roughly 15 weeks. Libraries came from 5' RACE. These reads were obtained on a NextSeq 500. Unique molecular identifiers were attached to individual cDNA molecules in the TCR library protocol so that sequencing error and PCR bias could be corrected. Both TCR alpha and beta chains were sequenced, and tight co-correlation was observed between alpha and beta sequence abundances in each sample. The paper's processing steps were these. V gene, J gene and CDR3 annotation of TCR sequences was performed with Decombinator V4. TCRs were defined as expanded if a significant change between any two time points was detected under a Poisson model with p below 0.0001. Abundances of TCRs were expressed as counts per million after normalisation to the total number of TCRs sequenced in each sample. MAIT TCRs were defined by TRAV1-2 paired with TRAJ12, TRAJ20 or TRAJ33, and iNKT TCRs by TRAV10 paired with TRAJ18. VDJdb, accessed 1 November 2021, was searched for CMV, EBV and SARS-CoV-2 annotated TCRs, with TCRs annotated for multiple antigens excluded. TCRdb took the public reads, trimmed them with fastp at Q25, ran MiXCR for clone calling and kept in-frame beta chains. Entries that share a CDR3 protein sequence are merged under the most common genes and DNA. The V and J calls, along with clone size, are taken from TCRdb and not from the paper's own processing. This sample is represented by more than 25,000 distinct CDR3 sequences; about 4.5% of them were singletons. Of the sample, 6.3% falls within the top ten clones.

This sequence was found in an adult who was a healthcare worker with PCR-confirmed SARS-CoV-2 infection or an uninfected control (not recorded which). The receptor chain draws on TRBV20-1 and TRBJ2-1, with 7 middle bases fitting TRBD1. The specimen sequenced was whole blood. The CDR3 amino acid sequence is: CSARDLAGGYEQFF. The sequence in DNA is TGCAGTGCTAGAGATCTCGCAGGGGGTTATGAGCAGTTCTTC.